The clone carrying this T cell receptor beta chain has more than one count but fewer than ten. UMIs and sample barcodes were carried by the TCR alpha and TCR beta cDNA libraries that 5'RACE produced using constant-segment primers. Via MiXCR, TCRdb re-called the 5' RACE reads, giving one row per CDR3 protein. Of approximately 100,000 distinct CDR3 sequences listed, roughly 25% are singletons. The data derive from a study of T-cell memory formation after mild COVID-19. The clonotype originates from a man between 18 and 29 years old who had mild COVID-19 (a few samples of this study predate the infection). Cell type and time point are not known. Specimen: PBMCs or a T cell subset sorted from them (not recorded which).

The CDR3 protein is CASSLRRESNYGYTF. CDR3 bases: TGCGCCAGCAGCCTAAGAAGAGAATCTAACTATGGCTACACCTTC. This chain joins TRBV4-3 and TRBJ1-2, with unresolved D. V was shortened by 4 bases and J by 0 bases, with 12 bases between the two germline ends. Germline loops: CDR1 LGHNA, CDR2 YSLEER. This CDR3 contains 15 residues.